This record looks at one T cell receptor (beta chain) sequence and its context. The record originates from a study of blood T cell repertoires in COVID-19. Overall study context: Samples representing acute and convalescent COVID-19 were sourced from the United States, Italy and Spain. The analysed material was cDNA or gDNA that came from T cells, B-cell-depleted T cells, or PBMCs.

In the authors' methods: Reference gene primer amplification yielded estimated nucleated cell counts. TCRdb's table, derived via immunoSEQ multiplex PCR, lists solely in-frame clones and lacks some. The V and J calls and clone size were taken over from that table, and D and trimming were inferred from the DNA. The sample carries about 64,000 clones, approximately 78% recorded once. Looked up from germline, CDR1 is ENHRY and CDR2 is SYGVKD. This CDR3 contains 14 residues. V trimming: 4 bases; J trimming: 3 bases; junction bases outside the gene matches: 3. The sample taken for sequencing was peripheral blood. The V gene is TRBV10-3, the J gene TRBJ2-5, with TRBD1 matching over 9 bases. The clonotype comes from a human donor in a cohort sampled during active COVID-19. Here the CDR3 reads CAISGRTGEETQYF. CDR3 DNA sequence: TGTGCCATCAGTGGAAGGACAGGGGAAGAGACCCAGTACTTC.